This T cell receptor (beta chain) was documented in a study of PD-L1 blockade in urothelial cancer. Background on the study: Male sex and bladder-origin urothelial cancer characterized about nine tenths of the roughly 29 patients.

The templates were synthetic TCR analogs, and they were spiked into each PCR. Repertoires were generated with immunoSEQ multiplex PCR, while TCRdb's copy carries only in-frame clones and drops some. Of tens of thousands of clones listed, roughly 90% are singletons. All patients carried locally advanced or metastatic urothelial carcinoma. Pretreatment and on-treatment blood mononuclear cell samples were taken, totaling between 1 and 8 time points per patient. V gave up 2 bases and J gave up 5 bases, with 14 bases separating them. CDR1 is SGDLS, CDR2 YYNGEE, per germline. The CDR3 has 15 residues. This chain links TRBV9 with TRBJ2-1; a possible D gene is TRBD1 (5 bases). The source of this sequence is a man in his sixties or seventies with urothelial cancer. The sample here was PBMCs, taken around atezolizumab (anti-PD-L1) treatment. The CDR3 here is CASSVDGATHNEQFF. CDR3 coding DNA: TGTGCCAGCAGCGTGGATGGGGCTACGCACAATGAGCAGTTCTTC.